The entry below gives a single T cell receptor (beta chain) sequence along with its context. The V gene's germline CDR1 is MNHEY and CDR2 SVGAGI. The CDR3 covers 16 residues. V was shortened by 2 bases and J by 7 bases, with 15 bases between the two germline ends. The data were produced by immunoSEQ multiplex PCR, yet TCRdb's version contains in-frame clones alone and is incomplete. The table lists about 400,000 clones, around 87% of them singletons, with approximately 1.8% in the top ten. These data come from a study of blood T cell repertoires in COVID-19. This clonotype was sampled from a man aged 40-49 years in a cohort exposed to, infected with or recovered from COVID-19 (not recorded which). The rearrangement links TRBV6-5 to TRBJ1-6, with D tentatively TRBD1 (5 bases). Sequencing input: PBMCs or T cells enriched from blood (not recorded which). Here the CDR3 reads CASSYGGSLENSPLHF. The DNA of the CDR3 is TGTGCCAGCAGTTACGGGGGGAGCTTAGAGAATTCACCCCTCCACTTT.